A selection of T cell receptor beta chains follows, all from one sample in a study of graft-versus-host responses after intestinal transplantation. Some clones are missing from TCRdb's copy, which holds only in-frame ones; the method was immunoSEQ multiplex PCR. The sample lists about 38,000 clones, roughly four fifths occurring once. Material: PBMCs, obtained more than 950 days after transplant. Source of these receptors: a human patient who received an intestinal transplant, so some T cells may come from the graft donor. The CDR3 runs from the conserved cysteine through the conserved F or W. A D gene is named only where the DNA matches it firmly. Only part of the rows carry a size: once, few, many, or a class if the clone is expanded.

d_gene: TRBD1; abundance: -; v_gene: TRBV28; j_gene: TRBJ1-1; CDR3aa: CASSLWGPDRAGAFF; CDR3nt: TGTGCCAGCAGTTTATGGGGACCGGACAGGGCGGGAGCTTTCTTT
d_gene: -; abundance: -; v_gene: TRBV7-3; j_gene: TRBJ2-5; CDR3aa: CASSPAGGQTQETQYF; CDR3nt: TGTGCCAGCAGCCCGGCCGGCGGACAGACTCAAGAGACCCAGTACTTC
d_gene: -; abundance: -; v_gene: TRBV21-1; j_gene: TRBJ2-7; CDR3aa: CASSKTGYEQYF; CDR3nt: TGTGCCAGCAGCAAGACAGGCTACGAGCAGTACTTC
d_gene: -; abundance: -; v_gene: TRBV6-1; j_gene: TRBJ1-4; CDR3aa: CASSEFRNEKLFF; CDR3nt: TGTGCCAGCAGTGAATTCCGTAATGAAAAACTGTTTTTT
d_gene: -; abundance: -; v_gene: TRBV6-5; j_gene: TRBJ1-6; CDR3aa: CASSYERSNSPLHF; CDR3nt: TGTGCCAGCAGTTACGAAAGATCGAATTCACCCCTCCACTTT
d_gene: -; abundance: once; v_gene: TRBV5-6; j_gene: TRBJ1-6; CDR3aa: CASWAINSPLHF; CDR3nt: TGTGCCAGCTGGGCCATTAATTCACCCCTCCACTTT
d_gene: -; abundance: -; v_gene: TRBV28; j_gene: TRBJ2-7; CDR3aa: CASTPHIVGAEQYF; CDR3nt: TGTGCCAGCACCCCCCATATAGTCGGGGCCGAGCAGTACTTC
d_gene: TRBD1; abundance: -; v_gene: TRBV19; j_gene: TRBJ1-1; CDR3aa: CASSAKQGADTEAFF; CDR3nt: TGTGCCAGTAGTGCCAAACAGGGGGCGGACACTGAAGCTTTCTTT
d_gene: TRBD1; abundance: -; v_gene: TRBV18; j_gene: TRBJ2-3; CDR3aa: CASSPTGTGVTDTQYF; CDR3nt: TGTGCCAGCTCACCGACCGGGACAGGGGTAACAGATACGCAGTATTTT
d_gene: -; abundance: -; v_gene: TRBV5-1; j_gene: TRBJ1-1; CDR3aa: CASSLSGENTEAFF; CDR3nt: TGCGCCAGCAGCTTGTCAGGCGAGAACACTGAAGCTTTCTTT
d_gene: -; abundance: once; v_gene: TRBV6-1; j_gene: TRBJ2-2; CDR3aa: CASSGQLNTGELFF; CDR3nt: TGTGCCAGCAGTGGACAACTTAACACCGGGGAGCTGTTTTTT
d_gene: -; abundance: -; v_gene: TRBV5-8; j_gene: TRBJ1-5; CDR3aa: CASSYALGLSRNQPQHF; CDR3nt: TGTGCCAGCAGCTATGCTCTTGGGTTGAGTCGCAATCAGCCCCAGCATTTT
d_gene: TRBD1; abundance: -; v_gene: TRBV5-1; j_gene: TRBJ1-6; CDR3aa: CASRGTADSPLHF; CDR3nt: TGCGCCAGTCGTGGGACAGCTGATTCACCCCTCCACTTT
d_gene: -; abundance: few; v_gene: TRBV5-4; j_gene: TRBJ2-2; CDR3aa: CASSSEIKGQAGELFF; CDR3nt: TGTGCCAGCAGCTCAGAAATTAAAGGGCAGGCCGGGGAGCTGTTTTTT
d_gene: TRBD1; abundance: -; v_gene: TRBV6-1; j_gene: TRBJ1-2; CDR3aa: CASSLDRGQGYTF; CDR3nt: TGTGCCAGCAGTTTGGACAGGGGGCAGGGCTACACCTTC
d_gene: -; abundance: -; v_gene: TRBV5-4; j_gene: TRBJ2-3; CDR3aa: CASSFGSATGTDTQYF; CDR3nt: TGTGCCAGCAGCTTCGGTTCGGCAACCGGCACAGATACGCAGTATTTT
d_gene: TRBD2; abundance: -; v_gene: TRBV15; j_gene: TRBJ2-3; CDR3aa: CATSSGRATDTQYF; CDR3nt: TGTGCCACCAGCAGCGGGAGGGCCACAGATACGCAGTATTTT
d_gene: -; abundance: -; v_gene: TRBV6-4; j_gene: TRBJ2-3; CDR3aa: CASSDIGGRAWADTQYF; CDR3nt: TGTGCCAGCAGTGATATTGGTGGCAGGGCCTGGGCAGATACGCAGTATTTT
d_gene: -; abundance: -; v_gene: TRBV11-2; j_gene: TRBJ2-7; CDR3aa: CASSLEGTLSYEQYF; CDR3nt: TGTGCCAGCAGCTTAGAGGGCACGCTCTCCTACGAGCAGTACTTC
d_gene: TRBD1; abundance: -; v_gene: TRBV4-1; j_gene: TRBJ2-1; CDR3aa: CASSQEPGQPANEQFF; CDR3nt: TGCGCCAGCAGCCAAGAGCCGGGACAGCCGGCCAATGAGCAGTTCTTC
d_gene: -; abundance: -; v_gene: TRBV7-9; j_gene: TRBJ2-5; CDR3aa: CASSPQETQYF; CDR3nt: TGTGCCAGCAGCCCTCAAGAGACCCAGTACTTC
d_gene: TRBD1; abundance: -; v_gene: TRBV5-4; j_gene: TRBJ2-2; CDR3aa: CASSSQGKSGELFF; CDR3nt: TGTGCCAGCAGCTCACAGGGGAAATCCGGGGAGCTGTTTTTT
d_gene: TRBD1; abundance: -; v_gene: TRBV5-5; j_gene: TRBJ1-1; CDR3aa: CASSIQGARTEAFF; CDR3nt: TGTGCCAGCAGCATACAGGGGGCGAGGACTGAAGCTTTCTTT
d_gene: -; abundance: -; v_gene: TRBV6-6; j_gene: TRBJ2-7; CDR3aa: CASSYLGQGGNEQYF; CDR3nt: TGTGCCAGCAGTTACTTAGGACAGGGAGGGAACGAGCAGTACTTC
d_gene: -; abundance: -; v_gene: TRBV6-1; j_gene: TRBJ2-5; CDR3aa: CASSEVWRAQETQYF; CDR3nt: TGTGCCAGCAGTGAAGTGTGGCGGGCACAAGAGACCCAGTACTTC
d_gene: -; abundance: once; v_gene: TRBV4-2; j_gene: TRBJ1-2; CDR3aa: CASSQDNPSGFSINYGYTF; CDR3nt: TGTGCCAGCAGCCAAGATAACCCTAGCGGGTTCTCAATTAACTATGGCTACACCTTC
d_gene: -; abundance: -; v_gene: TRBV27; j_gene: TRBJ2-5; CDR3aa: CASSFFGGPQETQYF; CDR3nt: TGTGCCAGCAGTTTCTTCGGGGGTCCCCAAGAGACCCAGTACTTC
d_gene: -; abundance: -; v_gene: TRBV9; j_gene: TRBJ2-1; CDR3aa: CASSVAPLRGVNEQFF; CDR3nt: TGTGCCAGCAGCGTAGCTCCGCTAAGGGGTGTCAATGAGCAGTTCTTC
d_gene: -; abundance: -; v_gene: TRBV4-2; j_gene: TRBJ1-4; CDR3aa: CASSQEEGDVYEKLFF; CDR3nt: TGTGCCAGCAGCCAAGAGGAGGGAGACGTGTATGAAAAACTGTTTTTT
d_gene: TRBD2; abundance: -; v_gene: TRBV7-9; j_gene: TRBJ2-3; CDR3aa: CASSQSRTSLDTQYF; CDR3nt: TGTGCCAGCAGCCAAAGCCGGACTAGCTTAGATACGCAGTATTTT
d_gene: -; abundance: -; v_gene: TRBV5-1; j_gene: TRBJ2-5; CDR3aa: CASREAETQYF; CDR3nt: TGCGCCAGCAGGGAGGCGGAGACCCAGTACTTC
d_gene: TRBD2; abundance: -; v_gene: TRBV5-1; j_gene: TRBJ2-5; CDR3aa: CASSPAQTSGQETQYF; CDR3nt: TGCGCCAGCAGCCCCGCCCAGACTAGCGGGCAAGAGACCCAGTACTTC
d_gene: -; abundance: -; v_gene: TRBV2; j_gene: TRBJ1-6; CDR3aa: CASSEASARYSPLHF; CDR3nt: TGTGCCAGCAGTGAAGCGAGCGCCCGGTATTCACCCCTCCACTTT
d_gene: -; abundance: -; v_gene: TRBV11-2; j_gene: TRBJ2-7; CDR3aa: CASSPGAGAQYF; CDR3nt: TGTGCCAGCAGCCCCGGGGCGGGGGCGCAGTACTTC
d_gene: -; abundance: -; v_gene: TRBV11-1; j_gene: TRBJ2-1; CDR3aa: CASSLAPYNEQFF; CDR3nt: TGTGCCAGCAGCTTGGCCCCCTACAATGAGCAGTTCTTC
d_gene: TRBD2; abundance: once; v_gene: TRBV28; j_gene: TRBJ2-1; CDR3aa: CASSSQTGLARGNEQFF; CDR3nt: TGTGCCAGCAGTTCGCAGACTGGACTAGCGCGTGGCAATGAGCAGTTCTTC
d_gene: TRBD2; abundance: few; v_gene: TRBV9; j_gene: TRBJ2-3; CDR3aa: CASSADGGADTQYF; CDR3nt: TGTGCCAGCAGCGCCGACGGGGGGGCAGATACGCAGTATTTT
d_gene: TRBD2; abundance: -; v_gene: TRBV6-4; j_gene: TRBJ2-3; CDR3aa: CASSDGTSGTDTQYF; CDR3nt: TGTGCCAGCAGTGACGGGACTAGCGGGACAGATACGCAGTATTTT
d_gene: -; abundance: -; v_gene: TRBV28; j_gene: TRBJ2-5; CDR3aa: CASSLSETQYF; CDR3nt: TGTGCCAGCAGTTTAAGCGAGACCCAGTACTTC
d_gene: TRBD1; abundance: -; v_gene: TRBV2; j_gene: TRBJ2-3; CDR3aa: CASQAIGGPDTQYF; CDR3nt: TGTGCCAGCCAAGCGATAGGGGGCCCAGATACGCAGTATTTT
d_gene: -; abundance: once; v_gene: TRBV27; j_gene: TRBJ2-7; CDR3aa: CASSLLSSGTYEQYF; CDR3nt: TGTGCCAGCAGTTTATTGTCCAGCGGAACCTACGAGCAGTACTTC
d_gene: -; abundance: -; v_gene: TRBV27; j_gene: TRBJ2-5; CDR3aa: CASSPLGWETQYF; CDR3nt: TGTGCCAGCAGTCCTTTAGGGTGGGAGACCCAGTACTTC
d_gene: TRBD2; abundance: -; v_gene: TRBV4-1; j_gene: TRBJ2-2; CDR3aa: CASSRSGSDTGELFF; CDR3nt: TGCGCCAGCAGCCGAAGCGGGAGTGACACCGGGGAGCTGTTTTTT
d_gene: TRBD2; abundance: -; v_gene: TRBV9; j_gene: TRBJ2-1; CDR3aa: CASSTGTNSYNEQFF; CDR3nt: TGTGCCAGCAGCACCGGGACTAACTCCTACAATGAGCAGTTCTTC
d_gene: -; abundance: -; v_gene: TRBV15; j_gene: TRBJ2-6; CDR3aa: CATSRGANSGANVLTF; CDR3nt: TGTGCCACCAGCAGAGGGGCCAACTCTGGGGCCAACGTCCTGACTTTC
d_gene: -; abundance: -; v_gene: TRBV10-3; j_gene: TRBJ2-1; CDR3aa: CAIAAGRDHNEQFF; CDR3nt: TGTGCCATCGCGGCGGGCCGGGACCACAATGAGCAGTTCTTC
d_gene: TRBD1; abundance: -; v_gene: TRBV7-9; j_gene: TRBJ1-1; CDR3aa: CASSLGGPNTEAFF; CDR3nt: TGTGCCAGCAGTCTAGGGGGCCCCAACACTGAAGCTTTCTTT
d_gene: TRBD1; abundance: -; v_gene: TRBV6-1; j_gene: TRBJ2-1; CDR3aa: CASSEAGQGSNEQFF; CDR3nt: TGTGCCAGCAGTGAAGCGGGACAGGGCAGCAATGAGCAGTTCTTC
d_gene: -; abundance: -; v_gene: TRBV6-6; j_gene: TRBJ1-1; CDR3aa: CASSYLGDTEAFF; CDR3nt: TGTGCCAGCAGTTACTTAGGGGACACTGAAGCTTTCTTT
d_gene: TRBD1; abundance: -; v_gene: TRBV19; j_gene: TRBJ2-3; CDR3aa: CASTPAPGQGLSGTQYF; CDR3nt: TGTGCCAGTACTCCCGCTCCGGGACAGGGGCTTTCAGGTACGCAGTATTTT
d_gene: -; abundance: -; v_gene: TRBV19; j_gene: TRBJ1-3; CDR3aa: CASPTAYSSGNTIYF; CDR3nt: TGTGCCAGTCCCACGGCCTATTCTTCTGGAAACACCATATATTTT
d_gene: TRBD1; abundance: -; v_gene: TRBV5-1; j_gene: TRBJ1-2; CDR3aa: CASTQTGGYDGYTF; CDR3nt: TGCGCCAGCACCCAGACAGGGGGGTATGATGGCTACACCTTC
d_gene: -; abundance: -; v_gene: TRBV4-1; j_gene: TRBJ2-5; CDR3aa: CASSLAWDGGQETQYF; CDR3nt: TGCGCCAGCAGCCTTGCTTGGGATGGGGGTCAAGAGACCCAGTACTTC
d_gene: -; abundance: -; v_gene: TRBV6-5; j_gene: TRBJ1-2; CDR3aa: CASSNAGKYGYTF; CDR3nt: TGTGCCAGCAGCAATGCAGGGAAGTATGGCTACACCTTC
d_gene: -; abundance: -; v_gene: TRBV6-5; j_gene: TRBJ1-1; CDR3aa: CASSRNTEAFF; CDR3nt: TGTGCCAGCAGCCGTAACACTGAAGCTTTCTTT
d_gene: -; abundance: -; v_gene: TRBV12-1; j_gene: TRBJ2-7; CDR3aa: CASSFSYSYEQYF; CDR3nt: TGTGCCAGCAGCTTTAGCTACTCCTACGAGCAGTACTTC
d_gene: -; abundance: -; v_gene: TRBV5-8; j_gene: TRBJ1-2; CDR3aa: CASSSQPPTGTVGYTF; CDR3nt: TGTGCCAGCAGCTCCCAACCGCCTACAGGGACGGTCGGCTACACCTTC
d_gene: TRBD2; abundance: -; v_gene: TRBV29-1; j_gene: TRBJ2-1; CDR3aa: CSSSGTSGENEQFF; CDR3nt: TGCAGCTCCTCCGGGACTAGCGGAGAAAATGAGCAGTTCTTC
d_gene: -; abundance: -; v_gene: TRBV18; j_gene: TRBJ1-4; CDR3aa: CASKVAANEKLFF; CDR3nt: TGTGCCAGCAAAGTAGCGGCTAATGAAAAACTGTTTTTT